This TCR beta chain comes out of a study of T cells in localized non-small cell lung cancer. General study findings and limits: Researchers found a median around 61 of the top 100 tumor clones in adjacent lung.

To note about this clone: Its antigen is not known.

The repertoire was sequenced with immunoSEQ multiplex PCR; TCRdb's copy has only in-frame clones and lacks some. The sample includes tens of thousands of clones, under 95% of them seen just once. Germline CDR1 reads SGHTA; CDR2 reads FQGNSA. Trimming stripped 1 base from V and 4 bases from J, with 7 bases between. The CDR3 has 13 amino acids. This TCR came from a woman aged 35-75 years with stage I lung adenocarcinoma. Source: peripheral blood, taken before any cancer treatment. V gene TRBV7-2 combines with J gene TRBJ1-2; no clear D gene. The CDR3: CASSLGPSYGYTF. The DNA of the CDR3 is TGTGCCAGCAGCTTAGGCCCTTCCTATGGCTACACCTTC.